This T cell receptor beta chain appears in the sequencing data of a study of cytomegalovirus exposure and HLA in healthy donors. Study-wide findings and caveats: Reports credit the classifier with highly specific, highly sensitive diagnosis of cytomegalovirus status. Cytomegalovirus association was listed for approximately 160 TCR beta chains.

CDR1 is SEHNR and CDR2 is FQNEAQ in the germline V gene (reference sequence). This CDR3 is built from 14 residues. V lost 1 base, J lost 2 bases, and 2 bases stayed unmatched. The PCR employed 60 Vbeta primers together with 13 Jbeta primers. Libraries were prepared by immunoSEQ multiplex PCR; TCRdb keeps only in-frame clonotypes and omits some of them. The repertoire holds around 150,000 clones, with 80% to 90% as singletons. Comment on this clone: Its target is not known.

The sequence was collected from a boy aged 2 to 9 in good health and CMV-seronegative. V gene TRBV7-9 combines with J gene TRBJ2-7, with TRBD2 identical over 7 bases. The sample comprised PBMCs. CDR3 in DNA: TGTGCCAGCAGCTTAGGGACTAGGACCTACGAGCAGTACTTC. This translates into CASSLGTRTYEQYF.